A selection of T cell receptor beta chains follows, all from one sample in a study of blood T cell repertoires in COVID-19. Sequencing was performed with immunoSEQ multiplex PCR; in TCRdb, only in-frame clones are kept and a portion is missing. The sample includes some 210,000 clones, roughly 90% of them seen just once. Sequenced material: PBMCs or T cells enriched from blood (not recorded which). These receptors came from a man younger than 30 with acute COVID-19. Both conserved end residues are part of each CDR3. D genes are given only for firm matches. Rows give clone size only sometimes, using once, few, many, or a class for an expanded clone.

J gene: TRBJ1-1
V gene: TRBV19
clone size: -
D gene: TRBD1
CDR3 protein: CASRQGENTEAFF
CDR3 DNA: TGTGCCAGTAGACAGGGGGAGAACACTGAAGCTTTCTTT

J gene: TRBJ1-1
V gene: TRBV11-1
clone size: -
D gene: TRBD1
CDR3 protein: CASSSWDRDTEAFF
CDR3 DNA: TGTGCCAGCAGCTCATGGGACAGAGACACTGAAGCTTTCTTT

J gene: TRBJ1-2
V gene: TRBV18
clone size: -
D gene: -
CDR3 protein: CASSPVGGGGGYTF
CDR3 DNA: TGTGCCAGCTCTCCTGTGGGGGGTGGCGGCGGCTACACCTTC

J gene: TRBJ1-1
V gene: TRBV28
clone size: -
D gene: -
CDR3 protein: CASLRRRNTEAFF
CDR3 DNA: TGTGCCTCACTGAGACGGAGGAACACTGAAGCTTTCTTT

J gene: TRBJ1-1
V gene: TRBV10-3
clone size: -
D gene: -
CDR3 protein: CAIRGEVGAEAFF
CDR3 DNA: TGTGCCATCAGGGGGGAGGTCGGGGCTGAAGCTTTCTTT

J gene: TRBJ2-7
V gene: TRBV28
clone size: -
D gene: -
CDR3 protein: CASSSGLYEQYF
CDR3 DNA: TGTGCCAGCAGCTCGGGACTCTACGAGCAGTACTTC

J gene: TRBJ2-5
V gene: TRBV7-9
clone size: -
D gene: -
CDR3 protein: CASSTRQEQTQYF
CDR3 DNA: TGTGCCAGCAGCACCCGACAGGAACAGACCCAGTACTTC

J gene: TRBJ1-5
V gene: TRBV28
clone size: -
D gene: TRBD1
CDR3 protein: CASSSTGQRNQPQHF
CDR3 DNA: TGTGCCAGCAGCTCAACGGGACAGAGGAATCAGCCCCAGCATTTT

J gene: TRBJ2-2
V gene: TRBV3-1/TRBV3-2
clone size: -
D gene: TRBD1
CDR3 protein: CASSQAFGQAYTGELFF
CDR3 DNA: TGTGCCAGCAGCCAGGCCTTTGGACAGGCGTACACCGGGGAGCTGTTTTTT

J gene: TRBJ1-5
V gene: TRBV6-4
clone size: -
D gene: TRBD1
CDR3 protein: CASSVTGTGGQPQHF
CDR3 DNA: TGTGCCAGCAGCGTCACCGGGACAGGAGGTCAGCCCCAGCATTTT

J gene: TRBJ2-1
V gene: TRBV24-1
clone size: -
D gene: TRBD1
CDR3 protein: CATSDRDRPANEQFF
CDR3 DNA: TGTGCCACCAGTGACCGGGACAGGCCCGCCAATGAGCAGTTCTTC

J gene: TRBJ2-2
V gene: TRBV9
clone size: -
D gene: TRBD1
CDR3 protein: CASSVARGHTGELFF
CDR3 DNA: TGTGCCAGCAGCGTAGCCAGGGGGCACACCGGGGAGCTGTTTTTT

J gene: TRBJ2-7
V gene: TRBV6-5
clone size: -
D gene: TRBD1
CDR3 protein: CASRDRSDEQYF
CDR3 DNA: TGTGCCAGCCGGGACAGGTCCGACGAGCAGTACTTC

J gene: TRBJ2-1
V gene: TRBV13
clone size: -
D gene: TRBD2
CDR3 protein: CASSDLAGATSYNEQFF
CDR3 DNA: TGTGCCAGCAGTGATCTAGCGGGAGCTACCTCGTACAATGAGCAGTTCTTC

J gene: TRBJ2-7
V gene: TRBV3-1/TRBV3-2
clone size: -
D gene: TRBD1
CDR3 protein: CASSQPRDRDYEQYF
CDR3 DNA: TGTGCCAGCAGCCAACCCCGGGACAGGGATTACGAGCAGTACTTC

J gene: TRBJ2-1
V gene: TRBV14
clone size: -
D gene: -
CDR3 protein: CASSQEKGSPYNEQFF
CDR3 DNA: TGTGCCAGCAGCCAAGAAAAGGGGTCCCCCTACAATGAGCAGTTCTTC

J gene: TRBJ1-5
V gene: TRBV1
clone size: few
D gene: -
CDR3 protein: CTSRRGGNSNQPQHF
CDR3 DNA: TGCACCAGCAGGCGGGGGGGGAATAGCAATCAGCCCCAGCATTTT

J gene: TRBJ2-7
V gene: TRBV5-6
clone size: -
D gene: -
CDR3 protein: CASSLDRDGAYEQYF
CDR3 DNA: TGTGCCAGCAGCTTGGATCGGGATGGGGCCTACGAGCAGTACTTC

J gene: TRBJ1-2
V gene: TRBV24-1
clone size: -
D gene: -
CDR3 protein: CATSDQTGYGYTF
CDR3 DNA: TGTGCCACCAGTGACCAGACAGGCTATGGCTACACCTTC

J gene: TRBJ1-3
V gene: TRBV7-9
clone size: -
D gene: TRBD1
CDR3 protein: CASSLGSRRTGSGNTIYF
CDR3 DNA: TGTGCCAGCAGCTTAGGTAGCCGAAGGACAGGGTCTGGAAACACCATATATTTT

J gene: TRBJ2-1
V gene: TRBV20-1
clone size: -
D gene: -
CDR3 protein: CSARDQAEQFF
CDR3 DNA: TGCAGTGCTAGAGATCAGGCCGAGCAGTTCTTC

J gene: TRBJ1-2
V gene: TRBV28
clone size: -
D gene: TRBD1
CDR3 protein: CASRRQGDGYTF
CDR3 DNA: TGTGCCAGCAGGAGACAGGGAGATGGCTACACCTTC

J gene: TRBJ1-6
V gene: TRBV7-3
clone size: -
D gene: TRBD1
CDR3 protein: CASSLGQASSPLHF
CDR3 DNA: TGTGCCAGCAGCTTAGGACAGGCTAGTTCACCCCTCCACTTT

J gene: TRBJ1-3
V gene: TRBV27
clone size: -
D gene: TRBD1
CDR3 protein: CASTPGQGLGNTIYF
CDR3 DNA: TGTGCCAGCACCCCGGGACAGGGGTTAGGAAACACCATATATTTT

J gene: TRBJ2-2
V gene: TRBV18
clone size: -
D gene: -
CDR3 protein: CASSRPDTGELFF
CDR3 DNA: TGTGCCAGCTCACGGCCAGACACCGGGGAGCTGTTTTTT

J gene: TRBJ1-2
V gene: TRBV11-2
clone size: -
D gene: TRBD1
CDR3 protein: CASSLTGGGYTF
CDR3 DNA: TGTGCCAGCAGCCTTACAGGGGGGGGCTACACCTTC

J gene: TRBJ2-7
V gene: TRBV10-1
clone size: few
D gene: TRBD2
CDR3 protein: CASSERTSGRGEQYF
CDR3 DNA: TGCGCCAGCAGTGAGAGGACTAGCGGGAGAGGGGAGCAGTACTTC

J gene: TRBJ2-4
V gene: TRBV2
clone size: -
D gene: -
CDR3 protein: CASSETASWGENIQYF
CDR3 DNA: TGTGCCAGCAGTGAAACAGCATCGTGGGGGGAAAACATTCAGTACTTC

J gene: TRBJ1-4
V gene: TRBV11-3
clone size: -
D gene: -
CDR3 protein: CASSCDTSNEKLFF
CDR3 DNA: TGTGCCAGCAGCTGCGACACCTCTAATGAAAAACTGTTTTTT

J gene: TRBJ2-7
V gene: TRBV29-1
clone size: -
D gene: -
CDR3 protein: CSVEEGSHSYEQYF
CDR3 DNA: TGCAGCGTTGAGGAGGGAAGCCACTCCTACGAGCAGTACTTC

J gene: TRBJ2-1
V gene: TRBV27
clone size: -
D gene: TRBD1
CDR3 protein: CASSGQGLNEQFF
CDR3 DNA: TGTGCCAGCTCGGGACAGGGTCTAAATGAGCAGTTCTTC

J gene: TRBJ2-2
V gene: TRBV9
clone size: -
D gene: -
CDR3 protein: CASSSDTSGELFF
CDR3 DNA: TGTGCCAGCAGCTCCGACACCAGCGGGGAGCTGTTTTTT